This T cell receptor beta chain was sequenced in a study of T cell repertoires in cytomegalovirus infection. Background on the study: Public TCR beta signatures marked donors with CMV infection and the matching HLA.

This clonotype was observed a few times. TCRdb analysed the reads with MiXCR anew, one entry per CDR3 protein. The sample has 630,000 or so distinct CDR3 sequences; 20% to 25% are singletons. Germline V CDR1 and CDR2: LNHDA, SQIVND (reference sequence). The CDR3 has 14 residues. Losses at the gene ends were 1 base for V and 9 bases for J; bases not matched to a gene: 7. This chain uses TRBV19 with TRBJ1-2, with 8 bases aligning to TRBD1. The sequenced sample was CD8+ T cells from PBMCs. The TCR sequence derives from a human donor in good health (CMV status not recorded). Some clones in this sample may be carry-over from other donors' samples. CDR3 DNA: TGTGCCAGTAGTATAGGCGAGACAGGGGCGCGCTACACCTTC. It codes for CASSIGETGARYTF. The full variable domain, completed using reference TRBV19 and TRBJ1-2, is DGGITQSPKYLFRKEGQNVTLSCEQNLNHDAMYWYRQDPGQGLRLIYYSQIVNDFQKGDIAEGYSVSREKKESFPLTVTSAQKNPTAFYLCASSIGETGARYTFGSGTRLTVV.